Listed below are T cell receptor beta chains from one sample, sequenced in a study of post-analysis software for immune sequencing data. TCRdb ran MiXCR on the PCR reads and lists one entry per CDR3 protein. The data contain approximately 460,000 distinct CDR3 sequences, under 55% of them singletons. Material for sequencing was blood. The source of these receptors is a girl aged 5-17 years with multiple sclerosis. Each CDR3 is given with its conserved first and last residue. The D gene is left open where the match is weak. Clone sizes are given selectively: once, few, many, or a class where the clone is expanded.

j_call d_call clone_size v_call cdr3_nt cdr3_aa
TRBJ2-1 TRBD1 . TRBV7-8 TGTGCCAGCAGCACGCGACAGGGGTTCGGCTCCTACAATGAGCAGTTCTTC CASSTRQGFGSYNEQFF
TRBJ2-7 . . TRBV6-2/TRBV6-3 TGTGCCAGCCGGAGATCGGGACAAATCTACGAGCAGTACTTC CASRRSGQIYEQYF
TRBJ2-7 TRBD2 . TRBV5-1 TGCGCCAGCAAGACTAGCGGGAGCCCAAGCTCCTACGAGCAGTACTTC CASKTSGSPSSYEQYF
TRBJ2-1 TRBD1 . TRBV27 TGTGCCAGCAGTTTTTTGAGGGACAGGGCGGGTAATGAGCAGTTCTTC CASSFLRDRAGNEQFF
TRBJ1-4 TRBD1 . TRBV5-1 TGCGCCAGCAGTAAGGACAGGGGTTATAATGAAAAACTGTTTTTT CASSKDRGYNEKLFF
TRBJ2-7 . . TRBV27 TGTGCCAGCAGTCTCAAACGTTTCGGCCAGCCCTACGAGCAGTACTTC CASSLKRFGQPYEQYF
TRBJ2-2 . . TRBV7-2 TGTGCCAGCAGCCCCGGGACGGTCACCGGGGAGCTGTTTTTT CASSPGTVTGELFF
TRBJ2-3 TRBD1 few TRBV12-3/TRBV12-4 TGTGCCAGCCGCCTTTTGACAGGGAACACAGATACGCAGTATTTT CASRLLTGNTDTQYF
TRBJ1-1 . . TRBV5-4 TGTGCCAACAGCTTGGCGGGGCTGGGGGCAGGCACTGAAGCTTTCTTT CANSLAGLGAGTEAFF
TRBJ2-3 . few TRBV11-1 TGTGCCAGCAGCTTACAGGGCTCAGATACGCAGTATTTT CASSLQGSDTQYF
TRBJ2-7 . . TRBV5-1 TGCGCCAGCCGTGGGACTTTCAACGAGCAGTACTTC CASRGTFNEQYF
TRBJ1-1 . . TRBV10-3 TGTGCCATCAGTGACGCGGAGGGGAACACTGAAGCTTTCTTT CAISDAEGNTEAFF
TRBJ2-5 . . TRBV12-5 TGTGCTAGTGGGCGCGAACAAGAGACCCAGTACTTC CASGREQETQYF
TRBJ1-2 TRBD1 . TRBV29-1 TGCAGCGTGCTAGGGACAGGGATCTATGGCTACACCTTC CSVLGTGIYGYTF
TRBJ2-1 TRBD2 few TRBV27 TGTGCCAGCAGTTCAGCACCGACTAGCGTCTCGAGTAATGAGCAGTTCTTC CASSSAPTSVSSNEQFF
TRBJ1-5 . few TRBV4-1 TGCGCCAGCAGCCAAGAAGGGGCCTTATGGCCCCAGCATTTT CASSQEGALWPQHF
TRBJ2-5 . . TRBV20-1 TGCAGTGCTAGGGGGGGCGGGAACCAAGAGACCCAGTACTTC CSARGGGNQETQYF